What follows are 14 T cell receptor beta chains derived from one specimen sequenced in a study of shared clonotypes between healthy human individuals. Profiling relied on immunoSEQ multiplex PCR, and the TCRdb table lists in-frame clones only, not all of them. The sample lists millions of clones; roughly 94% were seen once. The sample consisted of naive CD4+ T cells sorted from blood. Regarding subset: CD45RA+ positively selected. These receptors came from a man aged 18 to 30 in good health.

Points on this clone: The junction and the germline gene differ at one end; a read error may be behind it. The chain couples TRBV7-3 to TRBJ2-7; 8 bases map to TRBD1. The CDR3 is 14 amino acids. CDR1 is SGHTA, CDR2 FQGTGA, per germline. The CDR3 protein is CASSVTGGSYEQYF. CDR3 bases: TGTGCCAGCAGCGTAACAGGGGGAAGCTACGAGCAGTACTTC.

The rearrangement links TRBV11-2 to TRBJ1-6; 8 nucleotides match TRBD1. Germline CDR1 and CDR2: SGHAT and FQNNGV. Trimming removed 7 bases from V and 11 bases from J; junction bases left unmatched: 10. The CDR3 is 14 residues long. Here the CDR3 reads CASTQTGAGPPLHF. CDR3 sequence (DNA): TGTGCCAGCACCCAGACAGGGGCGGGCCCACCCCTCCACTTT.

V usage is TRBV6-1 and J usage is TRBJ2-2, with a tentative D call TRBD1 (6 bases). This CDR3 contains 15 residues. Germline CDR1 is MNHNS and CDR2 is SASEGT. The V gene lost 10 bases and the J gene lost 4 bases, with 19 bases spanning the gap. The CDR3 bases are TGTGCCACCAATCGCTGGGGGCCCACCACCGGGGAGCTGTTTTTT. Translated, it gives CATNRWGPTTGELFF.

This sequence joins TRBV2 and TRBJ2-3, with D maybe TRBD1 (6 bases). This CDR3 has 14 amino acids. V was cut by 6 bases and J by 0 bases, with 10 bases left in between. Germline-derived CDR1 and CDR2 are SNHLY and FYNNEI. In DNA form, the CDR3 reads TGTGCCAGCAGAAAGGGGGAGAGCACAGATACGCAGTATTTT. Translation: CASRKGESTDTQYF.

This clone was seen once. The rearrangement links TRBV5-6 to TRBJ2-3; D gene ambiguous. V was trimmed by 4 bases and J by 2 bases, leaving 17 bases between them. Germline V gives CDR1 SGHDT, CDR2 YYEEEE. The CDR3 has 16 residues. CDR3 bases: TGTGCCAGCAGCACCATGTCAAGGGTTGACACAGATACGCAGTATTTT. The encoded protein is CASSTMSRVDTDTQYF.

The V gene is TRBV11-3, the J gene TRBJ1-1; TRBD1 agrees at 8 bases. Losses at the gene ends were 2 bases for V and 8 bases for J; bases not matched to a gene: 4. From germline, CDR1 is SGHNT and CDR2 YENEEA. This CDR3 comprises 13 residues. CDR3: CASSLNWTGEAFF. The CDR3 DNA is TGTGCCAGCAGCTTAAATTGGACAGGGGAAGCTTTCTTT.

This clone was counted a single time. V usage is TRBV20-1 and J usage is TRBJ1-4; 7 bases are a match to TRBD1. CDR3 length: 11 residues. Germline V gene sequence: CDR1 DFQATT, CDR2 SNEGSKA (reference sequence). CDR3 sequence reads: CSPTGPGKLFF. For the CDR3, the DNA is TGCAGCCCGACAGGGCCGGGAAAACTGTTTTTT.

V usage is TRBV5-4 and J usage is TRBJ2-7; TRBD1 matches 11 bases. Germline values: CDR1 SGHNT, CDR2 YYREEE (reference sequence). This CDR3 has 15 residues. V was clipped by 2 bases and J by 6 bases; unmatched bases: 7. CDR3 residues: CASSFPGQGALEQYF. The CDR3 DNA sequence: TGTGCCAGCAGCTTTCCCGGACAGGGGGCGCTCGAGCAGTACTTC.

This clone has a single count. The gene calls are TRBV7-9 and TRBJ1-2; 7 bases line up with TRBD1. Germline trimming cut 1 base from V and 3 bases from J; bases unmatched to any gene: 8. Germline loops: CDR1 SEHNR, CDR2 FQNEAQ (reference sequence). This CDR3 contains 16 residues. This chain's CDR3 is CASSLGGDRLYYGYTF. For the CDR3, the DNA is TGTGCCAGCAGCTTAGGTGGGGACAGATTATACTATGGCTACACCTTC. The whole variable domain, remainder taken from reference TRBV7-9 and TRBJ1-2, is DTGVSQNPRHKITKRGQNVTFRCDPISEHNRLYWYRQTLGQGPEFLTYFQNEAQLEKSRLLSDRFSAERPKGSFSTLEIQRTEQGDSAMYLCASSLGGDRLYYGYTFGSGTRLTVV.

The chain employs TRBV25-1 and TRBJ1-2, with D unresolved. The germline V gene encodes CDR1 MGHDK and CDR2 SYGVNS. The V and J ends lost 1 base and 2 bases respectively, with 11 bases between them. This CDR3 is built from 15 residues. The CDR3 DNA is TGTGCCAGCAGTGAATCCCGGACGGGAAACTATGGCTACACCTTC. It specifies CASSESRTGNYGYTF.

V and J are TRBV29-1 and TRBJ1-3; no clear D gene. The germline gives CDR1 SQVTM, CDR2 ANQGSEA. The V gene lost 4 bases and the J gene lost 0 bases, with 7 bases spanning the gap. This CDR3 contains 13 residues. In DNA form, the CDR3 reads TGCAGCGTTGGGACTACCTCTGGAAACACCATATATTTT. It encodes CSVGTTSGNTIYF.

The rearrangement joins TRBV7-6 to TRBJ1-3; D not certain. V lost 3 bases, J lost 4 bases, and 13 bases lay in between. In germline, CDR1 is SGHVS, CDR2 FNYEAQ. CDR3 size: 15 residues. CDR3 nucleotides: TGTGCCAGCAGCTTGGTAGGGTTCGTCGGAAACACCATATATTTT. Translation gives CASSLVGFVGNTIYF.

CDR3 DNA sequence: TGTGCCAGCAGCTTAGCGATTAGTCCCAACCGAAACACCGGGGAGCTGTTTTTT. It specifies CASSLAISPNRNTGELFF. The chain carries TRBV11-1 and TRBJ2-2; D not certain. V was shortened by 0 bases and J by 2 bases, with 16 bases between the two germline ends. Germline V lookup: CDR1 SGHAT, CDR2 FQDESV (reference sequence). CDR3 length: 18 amino acids.

The chain uses TRBV27 and TRBJ2-7; the D gene is possibly TRBD1 (7 bases). The V and J ends lost 6 bases and 2 bases respectively, with 14 bases between them. The length of the CDR3 is 14 residues. From germline, CDR1 is MNHEY and CDR2 SMNVEV (reference sequence). The CDR3 DNA follows: TGTGCCAGCAGGACAGGGAGGAGGCCCTACGAGCAGTACTTC. Translation: CASRTGRRPYEQYF.